The 16 T cell receptor beta chains listed next were all sequenced from one sample in a study of technical replicates of blood from several donors. Clones were read by immunoSEQ multiplex PCR, and TCRdb kept only the in-frame ones, dropping some. The sample yields about 80,000 clones, over 95% seen once. What was sequenced was T cells isolated from PBMCs. The source of these receptors is a human donor in good health.

The rearrangement joins TRBV28 to TRBJ1-1; TRBD1 might be the D (5 bases). Per the germline V gene, CDR1 is MDHEN and CDR2 is SYDVKM. The V end lost 3 bases, the J end lost 7 bases, and 12 bases lay between the germline ends. CDR3 size: 13 residues. DNA for the CDR3: TGTGCCAGCAGTTTCGTTTGGGACTGTGAAGCTTTCTTT. Translation gives CASSFVWDCEAFF. Full variable domain (remainder filled in from reference TRBV28 and TRBJ1-1): DVKVTQSSRYLVKRTGEKVFLECVQDMDHENMFWYRQDPGLGLRLIYFSYDVKMKEKGDIPEGYSVSREKKERFSLILESASTNQTSMYLCASSFVWDCEAFFGQGTRLTVV.

This sequence joins TRBV5-1 and TRBJ1-2, with 8 bases matching TRBD1. Germline trimming cut 4 bases from V and 2 bases from J; bases unmatched to any gene: 13. The germline gives CDR1 SGHRS, CDR2 YFSETQ. The CDR3 is 17 amino acids. CDR3 in amino acids: CASSPTLEDRANYGYTF. CDR3 DNA: TGCGCCAGCAGCCCTACCCTGGAGGACAGGGCCAACTATGGCTACACCTTC.

The chain couples TRBV5-1 to TRBJ2-2; TRBD2 aligns across 11 bases. This CDR3 contains 16 residues. With 4 bases clipped from V and 4 bases from J, the junction kept 6 bases outside the gene matches. The germline V gene has CDR1 SGHRS and CDR2 YFSETQ. The CDR3 DNA reads as TGCGCCAGCAGCCCTTATGGGACTAGCGGCACCGGGGAGCTGTTTTTT. Its protein product is CASSPYGTSGTGELFF.

The chain uses TRBV5-6 and TRBJ2-5, with D maybe TRBD1 (6 bases). Deletions cut 2 bases from V and 7 bases from J, with 21 bases between. This CDR3 spans 16 amino acids. The germline V gene has CDR1 SGHDT and CDR2 YYEEEE. The CDR3 region has the DNA TGTGCCAGCAGCTTAATAGGGGGTTTTGCCAGGGGGACCCAGTACTTC. Its translation is CASSLIGGFARGTQYF.

The chain is built from TRBV30 and TRBJ1-2, with D unresolved. Trimming took off 0 bases at V and 8 bases at J, with 16 bases between the two ends. The CDR3 consists of 14 residues. Germline lookup yields CDR1 GTSNPN and CDR2 SVGIG (reference sequence). In nucleotides, the CDR3 is TGTGCCTGGAGTGTCAGCTCCTCTACGGGGGGCTACACCTTC. Translated, it gives CAWSVSSSTGGYTF.

The chain combines TRBV21-1 with TRBJ2-7; the D call TRBD2 from the table was never checked on the DNA. TRBV21-1 is assigned pseudogene status. The CDR3 loop spans 15 amino acids. The CDR3 region has the DNA TGTGCCAGCCTCCAGGGATCGGGGGTACCAGACGAGCAGTACTTC. Its translation is CASLQGSGVPDEQYF.

This chain links TRBV10-3 with TRBJ2-3; D is perhaps TRBD2 (6 bases). V shed 4 bases and J shed 4 bases, with 18 bases lying between them. The CDR3 covers 16 residues. Per germline, CDR1 ENHRY and CDR2 SYGVKD. The CDR3 nucleotides read TGTGCCATCAGTGTACCCCCGGAGGGCGGTTCAGATACGCAGTATTTT. Translated, it gives CAISVPPEGGSDTQYF.

This clone was observed once. The rearrangement joins TRBV6-5 to TRBJ2-5, with 10 bases matching TRBD1. The CDR3 totals 15 residues. CDR1 MNHEY and CDR2 SVGAGI come from the germline V gene. V gave up 4 bases and J gave up 3 bases; unmatched junction bases: 5. The CDR3 coding sequence is TGTGCCAGCAGTTCGACAGGACAGGGGGAAGAGACCCAGTACTTC. Its translation: CASSSTGQGEETQYF.

The chain uses TRBV2 and TRBJ1-5; TRBD1 is a possible D gene (6 bases). The CDR3 length is 13 residues. The germline V gene encodes CDR1 SNHLY and CDR2 FYNNEI. The CDR3 nucleotides are TGTGCTTCGGCCGGGCAGGGGCCTCAGCCCCAGCATTTT. Amino acid sequence: CASAGQGPQPQHF.

V usage is TRBV10-1 and J usage is TRBJ2-7, with D possibly TRBD2 on 6 matching bases. Per germline, CDR1 WNHNN and CDR2 SYGVQD (reference sequence). The CDR3 covers 12 residues. With 8 bases removed from V and 6 bases from J, the gap between germline ends came to 14 bases. DNA for the CDR3: TGCGCCAGCTTTGGGGGGAGAATCGAGCAGTACTTC. The encoded protein is CASFGGRIEQYF.

The genes are TRBV4-3 and TRBJ2-1; 7 bases fit TRBD2. Trimming at V came to 3 bases and at J to 7 bases, leaving 12 bases not matched to a gene. Germline V gene data show CDR1 as LGHNA and CDR2 as YSLEER. The CDR3 totals 16 residues. CDR3 in DNA: TGCGCCAGCAGCCACTCCTTGGCGGGAGATCTAAATGAGCAGTTCTTC. Its translation is CASSHSLAGDLNEQFF.

In DNA, the CDR3 is TGTGCCTGGAGTGAGACTAGCGGGAGTCATGAGCAGTTCTTC. Encoded protein: CAWSETSGSHEQFF. The J gene is TRBJ2-1, the V gene TRBV30; TRBD2 aligns across 12 bases. Germline CDR1 reads GTSNPN; CDR2 reads SVGIG (reference sequence). V dropped 1 base and J dropped 8; count of bases not matched to a gene: 3. The CDR3 runs to 14 residues.

The chain couples TRBV18 to TRBJ2-7; 9 bases are a match to TRBD1. In germline, CDR1 is KGHSH, CDR2 LQKENI. The V and J ends lost 8 bases and 5 bases, in that order; junction bases with no gene match: 10. The CDR3 contains 14 residues. Here the CDR3 reads CASTAGTGFDEQYF. The DNA of the CDR3 is TGTGCCAGCACCGCCGGGACAGGGTTTGACGAGCAGTACTTC.

This rearrangement joins TRBV5-1 to TRBJ2-1, with D possibly being TRBD2 (5 bases). Per germline, CDR1 SGHRS and CDR2 YFSETQ. This CDR3 is 15 amino acids long. V was clipped by 3 bases and J by 5 bases, with 15 bases between them. The CDR3 spells CASSYRDLSDNEQFF. CDR3 bases: TGCGCCAGCAGCTACCGGGATCTATCGGACAATGAGCAGTTCTTC.

This chain uses TRBV28 with TRBJ1-3, with D uncertain. The V gene lost 2 bases and the J gene lost 4 bases, with 9 bases spanning the gap. The CDR3 runs to 14 residues. Germline CDR1 MDHEN, CDR2 SYDVKM. The CDR3 loop reads CASSLIRSGNTIYF. In nucleotides, the CDR3 is TGTGCCAGCAGTTTAATACGGTCGGGAAACACCATATATTTT.

The V call is TRBV27, the J call TRBJ1-3, with 9 bases fitting TRBD1. The J segment lost 1 base and the V segment lost 6 bases, leaving 4 bases of the junction unmatched. The CDR3 covers 15 residues. CDR1 MNHEY and CDR2 SMNVEV come from the germline V gene (reference sequence). CDR3 nucleotides: TGTGCCAGCAGAACCGGGACAGGGTCTGGAAACACCATATATTTT. It specifies CASRTGTGSGNTIYF.